The clone carrying this TCR beta chain was found many times. Stated time point: newly diagnosed GD, antithyroid drugs for less than 3 months. TCR sequences were obtained from RNA taken from PBMCs. The EDTA tubes were filled with 7.5 to 9 milliliters of drawn peripheral blood. The CDR3 covers 14 residues. V was trimmed by 8 bases and J by 1 base, leaving 14 bases between them. Germline loops: CDR1 SEHNR, CDR2 FQNEAQ (reference sequence). The data derive from a study of regulatory T cells in long-lasting Graves disease. Sequencing libraries for TCR beta were prepared with iRepertoire HTBI primers and Arm-PCR of CDR3 regions. From the multiplex PCR reads, TCRdb called clonotypes with MiXCR, one entry per CDR3 protein. This sample has about 540,000 distinct CDR3 sequences, with about 13% found just once. The data also belong to a second study, concerning T cells in Graves' hyperthyroidism and ophthalmopathy.

The rearrangement links TRBV7-9 to TRBJ1-1; D call uncertain. The receptor was derived from a young man with Graves disease. The specimen was peripheral blood mononuclear cells (PBMCs), collected at new diagnosis, from a patient treated with antithyroid drugs. Here the CDR3 reads CASRLEGPNTEAFF. CDR3 nucleotide sequence: TGTGCCAGCCGATTGGAGGGCCCGAACACTGAAGCTTTCTTT.